This TCR beta chain is drawn from a study of blood T cells in healthy people across ages. This clonotype was seen a few times. The target antigen is unknown. Sample-barcoded 5' priming and a J-beta primer mix drove a second PCR of roughly 6 to 12 cycles. One entry per CDR3 protein, called by TCRdb with MiXCR from the 5' RACE reads. The table has 540,000 or so distinct CDR3 sequences, 24% seen once. Study-wide results and limits: It was held that the diversity estimates obtained from one million T cells were underestimates. It was found that TCR beta diversity correlated strongly with the percentage of naive T cells.

The V gene end was trimmed by 7 bases and the J gene end by 7 bases; junction bases not matched to a gene: 16. CDR3 length: 15 amino acids. Per germline, CDR1 SQVTM and CDR2 ANQGSEA. In addition, the sample was reused for a study of T cells of mothers and their children. That work contributes: Relative to unrelated pairs, biologically related mother-child dyads exhibited marginally greater, non-significant overlap.

The chain recombines TRBV29-1 with TRBJ2-4; 7 bases match TRBD2. Sequencing was done on a sample of blood. This TCR was recovered from a boy between 5 and 17 years old in good health. The CDR3 loop reads CSATKDGGSINIQYF. The CDR3 nucleotides read TGCAGCGCCACAAAGGACGGGGGGAGCATTAACATTCAGTACTTC.